Listed here are 2 T cell receptor beta chains from one sample, sequenced in a study of cytomegalovirus exposure and HLA in healthy donors (dated by TCRdb to about 2017). The library was made by the immunoSEQ multiplex PCR assay. For the multiplex PCR, a mixture combining 60 forward primers for TCR Vbeta segments and 13 reverse primers for TCR Jbeta segments was used. TCRdb took this table from immuneACCESS and kept in-frame rearrangements with V and J called. Such tables lack part of the clones; where checked against another copy, unresolved V genes explain under half of the gap, and the rest is unexplained. Here the sample has 100,000 or so clones; 74% occur a single time. The top ten constitute just over 2% of the sample. The sequenced sample was PBMCs. These receptors were taken from a human donor in good health.

The chain combines TRBV6-6 with TRBJ1-2, with TRBD1 as a possible D gene (5 bases). The CDR3 is 15 residues long. Germline CDR1 MNHNY, CDR2 SVGAGI (reference sequence). Trimming stripped 1 base from V and 6 bases from J, with 15 bases between. CDR3: CASSYLGGAGDGYTF. The CDR3 DNA sequence: TGTGCCAGCAGTTACTTGGGAGGAGCGGGGGATGGCTACACCTTC.

This CDR3 is CASEIRDRVYNEQFF. Written as DNA, the CDR3 is TGTGCCAGCGAGATCCGGGACAGGGTATACAATGAGCAGTTCTTC. The genes are TRBV4-2 and TRBJ2-1, with 9 bases matching TRBD1. Germline assignment: CDR1 LGHNA and CDR2 YNFKEQ. After removal of 8 bases from V and 4 bases from J, the junction contained 9 bases not matched to a gene. The CDR3 contains 15 residues.